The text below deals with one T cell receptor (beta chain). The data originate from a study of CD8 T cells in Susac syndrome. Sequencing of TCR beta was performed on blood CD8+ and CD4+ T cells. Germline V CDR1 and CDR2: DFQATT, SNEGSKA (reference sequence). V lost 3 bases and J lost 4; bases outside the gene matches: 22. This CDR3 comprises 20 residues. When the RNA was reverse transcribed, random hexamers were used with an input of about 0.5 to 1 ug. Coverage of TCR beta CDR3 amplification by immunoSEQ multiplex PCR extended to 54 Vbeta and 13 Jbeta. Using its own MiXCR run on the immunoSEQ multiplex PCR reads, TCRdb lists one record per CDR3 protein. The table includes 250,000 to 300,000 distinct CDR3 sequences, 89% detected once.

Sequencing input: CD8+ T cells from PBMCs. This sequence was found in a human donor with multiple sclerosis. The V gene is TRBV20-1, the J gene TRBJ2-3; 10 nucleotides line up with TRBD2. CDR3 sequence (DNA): TGCAGTGCTAGGGACCTGAGGCTAGCGGGAGTGGGATGGGACGCAGATACGCAGTATTTT. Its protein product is CSARDLRLAGVGWDADTQYF.